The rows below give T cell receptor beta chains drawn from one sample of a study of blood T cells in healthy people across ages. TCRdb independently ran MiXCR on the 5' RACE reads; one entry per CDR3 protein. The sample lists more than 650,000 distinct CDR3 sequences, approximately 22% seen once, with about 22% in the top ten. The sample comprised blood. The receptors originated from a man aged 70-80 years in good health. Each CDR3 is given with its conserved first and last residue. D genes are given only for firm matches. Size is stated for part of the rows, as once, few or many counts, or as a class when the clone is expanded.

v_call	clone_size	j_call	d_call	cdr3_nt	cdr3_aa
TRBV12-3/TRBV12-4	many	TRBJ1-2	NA	TGTGCCAGCAGTTCCCAGGGTTATGGCTACACCTTC	CASSSQGYGYTF
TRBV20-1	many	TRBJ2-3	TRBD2	TGCAGTGCTAATGTGCCTACTAGCGGGATATTGGATACGCAGTATTTT	CSANVPTSGILDTQYF
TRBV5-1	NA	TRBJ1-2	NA	TGCGCCAGCAGCTTGGGGGACCCCAGCCCCACCTTC	CASSLGDPSPTF
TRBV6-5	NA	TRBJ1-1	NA	TGTGCCAGCAGTTCGGAGGGAAACAGATACACTGAAGCTTTCTTT	CASSSEGNRYTEAFF
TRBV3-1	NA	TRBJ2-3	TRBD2	TGTGCCAGCAGCCAAGAATCTAGCGGCAGGTGGTATTTT	CASSQESSGRWYF
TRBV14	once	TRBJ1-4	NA	TGTGCCAGCAGCCAAGCGGGAGAAAAACTGTTTTTT	CASSQAGEKLFF
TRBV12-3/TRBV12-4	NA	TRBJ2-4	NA	TGTGCCAGCAGTTTAATAGGGGGGAACATTCAGTACTTC	CASSLIGGNIQYF
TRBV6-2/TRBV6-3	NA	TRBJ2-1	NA	TGTGCCAGCAGTTACTCCCCCCTAGGGGACAATGAGCAGTTCTTC	CASSYSPLGDNEQFF
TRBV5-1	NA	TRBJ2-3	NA	TGCGCCAGCAGCTTGTCGACCGGGGATACGCAGTATTTT	CASSLSTGDTQYF
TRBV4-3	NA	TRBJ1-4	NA	TGCGCCAGCAGCCAAGAGTCACACAGCGCCTTCGAGGTTGAAAAACTGTTTTTT	CASSQESHSAFEVEKLFF